A single sample is the source of the 19 T cell receptor beta chains below, sequenced in a study of OX40 agonist ivuxolimab in advanced cancers. Clones were sequenced by immunoSEQ multiplex PCR, and TCRdb holds only the in-frame ones, with some missing. The sample carries about 110,000 clones, around 93% recorded once. Source: CD4+ or CD8+ T cells sorted from blood, taken in a trial of the OX40 agonist ivuxolimab. The receptors shown here come from an adult with an advanced solid tumor such as melanoma, head and neck, liver or kidney cancer.

This chain uses TRBV5-8 with TRBJ2-7; a possible D gene is TRBD1 (6 bases). The CDR3 consists of 14 residues. V lost 1 base and J lost 6, with 14 bases in between. Per the germline V gene, CDR1 is SGHTS and CDR2 is YDEGEE. The CDR3 coding sequence is TGTGCCAGCAGCTTGCGCTTACAGGGAGTCGAGCAGTACTTC. Amino acids: CASSLRLQGVEQYF.

The chain links TRBV6-5 to TRBJ2-2; perhaps TRBD1 as D (5 bases). Germline V gene sequence: CDR1 MNHEY, CDR2 SVGAGI. The V end lost 7 bases, the J end lost 5 bases, and 11 bases lay between the germline ends. The CDR3 covers 13 residues. The CDR3 region is CASTDRQTGELFF. The CDR3 DNA sequence: TGTGCCAGCACCGATAGACAGACCGGGGAGCTGTTTTTT.

The V gene is TRBV30, the J gene TRBJ1-2; D is ambiguous. This CDR3 is built from 13 residues. The germline CDR1 and CDR2 sequences are GTSNPN and SVGIG (reference sequence). V lost 0 bases, J lost 8 bases, and 13 bases lay in between. The CDR3 bases are TGTGCCTGGAGTGTAATGGGGTTCTCGGGCTACACCTTC. This sequence encodes CAWSVMGFSGYTF.

This sequence joins TRBV28 and TRBJ1-2; D may be TRBD1 (6 bases). This CDR3 has 14 amino acids. Germline V CDR1 and CDR2: MDHEN, SYDVKM. Trimming cost V 3 bases and J 6 bases, with 14 bases left between them. DNA of the CDR3: TGTGCCAGCAGTTTGTCCCAGGGGACCGATGGCTACACCTTC. The encoded protein is CASSLSQGTDGYTF.

The chain employs TRBV5-6 and TRBJ2-3, with D possibly called TRBD1 or TRBD2 (5 bases each). The germline gives CDR1 SGHDT, CDR2 YYEEEE. Trimming took 1 base from V and 2 from J, leaving 17 bases between them. The CDR3 contains 17 residues. The chain's CDR3 is CASSLLVAGAITDTQYF. DNA of the CDR3: TGTGCCAGCAGCTTGTTGGTGGCCGGGGCCATCACAGATACGCAGTATTTT.

On this clone itself: Other DNA sequences in this sample translate to the same CDR3. This CDR3 reads CASSLVSNTGELFF. In DNA form, the CDR3 reads TGTGCCAGCAGCTTAGTTTCGAACACCGGGGAGCTGTTTTTT. The chain links TRBV7-6 to TRBJ2-2, with D unclear. Trimming stripped 1 base from V and 0 bases from J, with 3 bases between. Germline CDR1 and CDR2: SGHVS and FNYEAQ. The CDR3 has 14 amino acids.

V and J are TRBV29-1 and TRBJ1-1, with D possibly matching TRBD1 (6 bases). The CDR3 sequence is 12 residues long. From germline, CDR1 is SQVTM and CDR2 ANQGSEA. The V and J ends lost 7 bases and 6 bases respectively, with 15 bases between them. CDR3 bases: TGCAGCGGGTCAACAGGGAAGCCTGAAGCTTTCTTT. Translation: CSGSTGKPEAFF.

The chain recombines TRBV19 with TRBJ2-5; the D is unclear. The J call is in doubt because the DNA end fits TRBJ2-7 better. CDR3 size: 13 residues. CDR1 is LNHDA and CDR2 is SQIVND in the germline V gene (reference sequence). This CDR3 reads CASARNPNYEQYF. In DNA, the CDR3 is TGTGCCAGTGCTCGGAACCCTAACTACGAGCAGTACTTC.

V gene TRBV5-4 combines with J gene TRBJ2-2; D is undetermined. CDR3 length: 15 residues. Trimming left V 2 bases short and J 1 base short, with 9 bases between. CDR1 and CDR2 from the germline V gene are SGHNT and YYREEE (reference sequence). The CDR3 sequence is CASSFQGRNTGELFF. Written as DNA, the CDR3 is TGTGCCAGCAGCTTTCAAGGACGGAACACCGGGGAGCTGTTTTTT.

This sequence joins TRBV6-1 and TRBJ2-7; perhaps TRBD1 as D (6 bases). This CDR3 is 13 amino acids long. With 7 bases removed from V and 3 bases from J, the gap between germline ends came to 13 bases. Looked up from germline, CDR1 is MNHNS and CDR2 is SASEGT. In DNA, the CDR3 is TGTGCCAGCACAGGGGTGTATGACTACGAGCAGTACTTC. Protein: CASTGVYDYEQYF.

The CDR3 DNA reads as TGTGCCAGCAGCCAACAGGGACTAGCGAAAAATGAGCAGTTCTTC. This encodes CASSQQGLAKNEQFF. The chain couples TRBV11-2 to TRBJ2-1, with TRBD2 identical over 10 bases. CDR3 length equals 15 residues. Unmatched junction bases numbered 8, after V lost 5 bases and J lost 7 bases. Germline V CDR1 and CDR2: SGHAT, FQNNGV.

The chain couples TRBV19 to TRBJ2-1; the match to TRBD1 covers 7 bases. The CDR3 extends over 17 amino acids. In germline, CDR1 is LNHDA, CDR2 SQIVND (reference sequence). V shed 2 bases and J 3 bases; nucleotides not matched to a gene: 10. The CDR3 nucleotides are TGTGCCAGTAGTATATCCCATTCAGGGGGACGCTACAATGAGCAGTTCTTC. Residues: CASSISHSGGRYNEQFF.

The chain couples TRBV7-8 to TRBJ2-7; perhaps TRBD2 as D (6 bases). The CDR3 loop spans 17 amino acids. Germline CDR1 and CDR2: SGHVS and FQNEAQ. V was pared by 1 base and J by 0 bases, with 16 bases between. The CDR3 nucleotides are TGTGCCAGCAGCTTAGGGGCTTTGGTCGGGAGCTCCTACGAGCAGTACTTC. Translating it yields CASSLGALVGSSYEQYF.

The V call is TRBV30, the J call TRBJ2-5; D may be TRBD1 or TRBD2 (5 bases each). The CDR3 loop spans 13 amino acids. Germline V CDR1 and CDR2: GTSNPN, SVGIG (reference sequence). Trimming took off 6 bases at V and 7 bases at J, with 18 bases between the two ends. The CDR3 reads CACRNRGVWTQYF. The CDR3 nucleotides are TGTGCCTGTCGAAACCGAGGGGTTTGGACCCAGTACTTC.

J is TRBJ2-1 and V is TRBV5-1, with TRBD2 identical over 7 bases. The V gene's germline CDR1 is SGHRS and CDR2 YFSETQ. The J segment lost 0 bases and the V segment lost 4 bases, leaving 4 bases of the junction unmatched. The CDR3 is 15 residues long. CDR3 nucleotides: TGCGCCAGCAGCCCGCGGACTAGCTCCTACAATGAGCAGTTCTTC. Translation: CASSPRTSSYNEQFF.

This sequence joins TRBV9 and TRBJ2-3; 11 bases agree with TRBD2. This CDR3 comprises 16 residues. CDR1 is SGDLS and CDR2 is YYNGEE in the germline V gene. After removal of 4 bases from V and 13 bases from J, the junction contained 17 bases not matched to a gene. The CDR3 reads CASSLGTSGTPGEEYF. The CDR3 nucleotides are TGTGCCAGCAGCCTCGGGACTAGCGGAACCCCTGGGGAGGAGTATTTT.

The chain has TRBV11-3 and TRBJ2-5, with D perhaps matching TRBD1 (6 bases). The germline V gene has CDR1 SGHNT and CDR2 YENEEA. The length of the CDR3 is 13 residues. V dropped 4 bases and J dropped 7 bases, with 13 bases sitting between them. CDR3 coding DNA: TGTGCCAGCAGCTCAGGGGATGGTGGGACCCAGTACTTC. Amino acids: CASSSGDGGTQYF.

A remark on this clone: Germline and junction disagree at one end, which may indicate a read error. The V gene is TRBV18, the J gene TRBJ2-5, with 9 positions matching TRBD2. This CDR3 comprises 12 residues. Germline V lookup: CDR1 KGHSH, CDR2 LQKENI. CDR3 sequence (DNA): TGTGCCAGCTCCCAGACTAGCGGTGAAATAAACTTC. Its protein product is CASSQTSGEINF. Together with reference TRBV18 and TRBJ2-5, the CDR3 gives the full variable domain: NAGVMQNPRHLVRRRGQEARLRCSPMKGHSHVYWYRQLPEEGLKFMVYLQKENIIDESGMPKERFSAEFPKEGPSILRIQQVVRGDSAAYFCASSQTSGEINFGPGTRLLVL.

The V call is TRBV6-1, the J call TRBJ1-2; D is possibly TRBD1 (5 bases). This CDR3 comprises 15 residues. Trimming removed 7 bases from V and 5 bases from J, with 20 bases in between. Germline lookup yields CDR1 MNHNS and CDR2 SASEGT. The CDR3 sequence is CASTLRSAGNYGYTF. The CDR3 DNA reads TGTGCCAGCACCCTGCGCTCGGCAGGGAATTATGGCTACACCTTC.